This T cell receptor (beta chain) derives from a study of blood T cell repertoires in COVID-19. For the study at large: From the United States, Italy and Spain came samples of acute and convalescent COVID-19. PBMCs, B-cell-depleted T cells, or T cells were the source of the cDNA or gDNA that made up the material.

As originally analysed: Amplified reference gene primers provided the basis for estimating nucleated cell counts. Some clones are missing from TCRdb's copy, which holds only in-frame ones; the method was immunoSEQ multiplex PCR. The D gene and trimming were derived from the DNA, and the V and J assignments and clone size from that table. The sample lists approximately 280,000 clones; about 85% were seen once. This study enrolled people aged 18 to 89 from 24 US geographic areas. The receptor comes from a woman aged 50 to 60 who had recovered from COVID-19. The source material was PBMCs or T cells enriched from blood (not recorded which).

The CDR3 nucleotides read TGTGCCAGCTCACCACAGCGAAGCCAGCAGGGGGAAGCTTTCTTT. Translated, it gives CASSPQRSQQGEAFF. The chain joins TRBV18 to TRBJ1-1; possibly TRBD1 for D (6 bases). Germline CDR1 and CDR2: KGHSH and LQKENI. CDR3 length equals 15 residues. Trimming shortened V by 1 base and J by 8 bases, and 17 bases separated the two germline ends.